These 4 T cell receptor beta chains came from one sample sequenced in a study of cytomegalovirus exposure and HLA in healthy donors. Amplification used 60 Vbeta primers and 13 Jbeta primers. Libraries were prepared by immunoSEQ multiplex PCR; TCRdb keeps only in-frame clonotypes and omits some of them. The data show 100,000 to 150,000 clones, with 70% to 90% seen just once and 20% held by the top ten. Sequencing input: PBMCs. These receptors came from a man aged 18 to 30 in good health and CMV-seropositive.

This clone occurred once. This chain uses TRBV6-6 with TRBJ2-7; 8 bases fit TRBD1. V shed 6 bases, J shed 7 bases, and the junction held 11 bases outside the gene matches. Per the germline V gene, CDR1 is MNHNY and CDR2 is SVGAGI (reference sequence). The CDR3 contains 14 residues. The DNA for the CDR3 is TGTGCCAGCAGCCCAACAGGGGGTGTGAGGGAGCAGTACTTC. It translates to CASSPTGGVREQYF.

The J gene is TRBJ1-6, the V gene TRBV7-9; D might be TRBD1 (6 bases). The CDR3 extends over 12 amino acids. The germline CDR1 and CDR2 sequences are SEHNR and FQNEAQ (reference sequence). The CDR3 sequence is CSCRQADSPLHF. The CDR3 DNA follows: TGTTCCTGCAGACAGGCAGATTCACCCCTCCACTTT.

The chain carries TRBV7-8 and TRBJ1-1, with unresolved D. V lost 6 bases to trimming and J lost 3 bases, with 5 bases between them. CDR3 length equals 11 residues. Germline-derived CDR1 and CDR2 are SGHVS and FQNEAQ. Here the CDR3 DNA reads TGTGCCAGCAGTTTCGACACTGAAGCTTTCTTT. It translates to CASSFDTEAFF.

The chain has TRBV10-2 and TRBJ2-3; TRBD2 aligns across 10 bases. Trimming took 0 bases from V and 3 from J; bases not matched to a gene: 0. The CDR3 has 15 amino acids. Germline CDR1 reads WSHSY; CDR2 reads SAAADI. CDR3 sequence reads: CASSESTSGTDTQYF. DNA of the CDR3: TGCGCCAGCAGTGAGTCGACTAGCGGGACAGATACGCAGTATTTT.